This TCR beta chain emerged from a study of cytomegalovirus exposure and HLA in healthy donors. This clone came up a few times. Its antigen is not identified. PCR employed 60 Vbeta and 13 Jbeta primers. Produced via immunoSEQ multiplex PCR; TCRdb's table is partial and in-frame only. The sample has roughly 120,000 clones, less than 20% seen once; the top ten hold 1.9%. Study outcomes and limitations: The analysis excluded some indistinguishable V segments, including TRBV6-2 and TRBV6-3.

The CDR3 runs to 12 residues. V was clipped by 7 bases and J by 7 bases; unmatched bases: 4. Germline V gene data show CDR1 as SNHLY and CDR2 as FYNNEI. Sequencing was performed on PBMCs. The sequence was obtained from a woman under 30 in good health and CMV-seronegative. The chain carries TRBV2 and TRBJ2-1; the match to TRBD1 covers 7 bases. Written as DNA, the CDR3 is TGTGCCAGCAACGTGGACAGGAATGAGCAGTTCTTC. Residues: CASNVDRNEQFF.